Sequencing of this T cell receptor beta chain was carried out in a study of blood T cells in healthy people across ages. General study findings and limits: Correlation between TCR beta diversity and naive T cell percentage was strong.

The second PCR ran 7 to 11 cycles with a sample-barcoded 5' primer and J-beta primers. In TCRdb, the 5' RACE reads were re-called with MiXCR into one record per CDR3 protein. The sample records around 1,000,000 distinct CDR3 sequences, 25% being singletons. V lost 1 base and J 7 bases, leaving 10 bases between the germline ends. The CDR3 extends over 13 amino acids. Germline CDR1 is MGHRA and CDR2 is YSYEKL. This clonotype was counted a few times. Its cognate antigen is unknown. The sample was also reused in another study, on T cells of mothers and their children.

This clonotype originated in a girl aged 2 to 9 in good health. Sequenced: blood. The genes are TRBV4-1 and TRBJ1-1, with D unresolved. The CDR3 sequence is CASSQVGQHEAFF. The CDR3 DNA follows: TGCGCCAGCAGCCAAGTAGGCCAGCATGAAGCTTTCTTT.